These T cell receptor beta chains were read from a single sample in a study of blood T cell repertoires in COVID-19. Method: immunoSEQ multiplex PCR; TCRdb's copy keeps in-frame clones and lacks some. The sample shows 300,000 to 400,000 clones, around 89% of them seen only once. Sequenced material: PBMCs or T cells enriched from blood (not recorded which). All receptors derive from a young woman with acute COVID-19. Both conserved end residues are part of each CDR3. D genes are given only for firm matches. Size tells how often a clone was seen (once, few, many) or the class of an expanded clone, and some rows leave it out.

cdr3_length,d_call,j_call,clone_size,v_call,cdr3_nt,cdr3_aa
16,-,TRBJ1-5,-,TRBV5-6,TGTGCCAGCAGCGGACGGACAGATAGGGGGAATCAGCCCCAGCATTTT,CASSGRTDRGNQPQHF
13,-,TRBJ1-2,-,TRBV6-5,TGTGCCAGCAGTTATACGGGGTTCTATGGCTACACCTTC,CASSYTGFYGYTF
15,-,TRBJ2-3,-,TRBV10-3,TGTGCCATCAGCACGGGACTCCAGGTGACAGATACGCAGTATTTT,CAISTGLQVTDTQYF
15,-,TRBJ1-1,once,TRBV6-5,TGTGCCAGCAGTTACGGCGGGAACATGAACACTGAAGCTTTCTTT,CASSYGGNMNTEAFF
15,TRBD1,TRBJ1-6,-,TRBV24-1,TGTGCCACCAGTGATGGGACAGCCCCTGGGGCACCCCTCCACTTT,CATSDGTAPGAPLHF
15,TRBD1,TRBJ1-5,-,TRBV6-5,TGTGCCAGCAGACTGACAGGGGAGAGCAATCAGCCCCAGCATTTT,CASRLTGESNQPQHF
14,-,TRBJ1-2,-,TRBV19,TGTGCCAGTAGTATTTTAGGGGGGGACTATGGCTACACCTTC,CASSILGGDYGYTF
15,TRBD1,TRBJ2-7,once,TRBV5-1,TGCGCCAGCAGCTTATCAGGGACAGGGCTAGGCGAGCAGTACTTC,CASSLSGTGLGEQYF
16,TRBD1,TRBJ1-2,-,TRBV6-1,TGTGCCAGCAGTGAAATGTGGGCAGGGGGCGGCTATGGCTACACCTTC,CASSEMWAGGGYGYTF
14,-,TRBJ2-5,-,TRBV15,TGTGCCACAAAGGGAGAGTCGTGGGGAGAGACCCAGTACTTC,CATKGESWGETQYF
21,TRBD2,TRBJ2-1,-,TRBV7-3,TGTGCCAGCAGCCCCCGGGGCATAAGGGGACTAGCGGGGGGGCCATACAATGAGCAGTTCTTC,CASSPRGIRGLAGGPYNEQFF
15,-,TRBJ2-3,-,TRBV7-9,TGTGCCAGCTTAACGGGGTTATCTAGCACAGATACGCAGTATTTT,CASLTGLSSTDTQYF
12,TRBD1,TRBJ1-1,-,TRBV19,TGTGCCAGTATCACAAGACAGGGTGAAGCTTTCTTT,CASITRQGEAFF
16,TRBD2,TRBJ2-3,-,TRBV6-4,TGTGCCAGCAGTCAAGATCTAGCGGGGGGTTCCGATACGCAGTATTTT,CASSQDLAGGSDTQYF
14,-,TRBJ1-2,-,TRBV19,TGTGCCAGTAGCTACCTGGGCGGGGGTTATGGCTACACCTTC,CASSYLGGGYGYTF
15,-,TRBJ1-4,-,TRBV7-4,TGTGCCAGCAGTCCGCATTACACCTCTAATGAAAAACTGTTTTTT,CASSPHYTSNEKLFF
13,-,TRBJ1-6,-,TRBV5-1,TGCGCCAGCAGCTTGGCCCAGTATTCACCCCTCCACTTT,CASSLAQYSPLHF
13,-,TRBJ1-5,once,TRBV24-1,TGTGCCACCAGTGAAGGGGGAATCCAGCCCCAGCATTTT,CATSEGGIQPQHF
16,-,TRBJ1-1,-,TRBV12-2,TGTGCAAGTCGCTTCATAGGGGACTTATTGAACACTGAAGCTTTCTTT,CASRFIGDLLNTEAFF
14,-,TRBJ2-1,-,TRBV2,TGTGCCAGCACGGCGAGCGGCCCCTACAATGAGCAGTTCTTC,CASTASGPYNEQFF
18,-,TRBJ2-3,few,TRBV3-1/TRBV3-2,TGTGCCAGCAGCCAAGATCGACAGCTCCCTAGACTCACAGATACGCAGTATTTT,CASSQDRQLPRLTDTQYF
17,-,TRBJ2-2,-,TRBV5-1,TGCGCCAGCAGCTTGGGACAGAACTCCGCGAACACCGGGGAGCTGTTTTTT,CASSLGQNSANTGELFF
13,-,TRBJ1-1,-,TRBV24-1,TGTGCCACCAGTAACGAGGTGAACACTGAAGCTTTCTTT,CATSNEVNTEAFF
16,TRBD1,TRBJ1-2,-,TRBV11-2,TGTGCCAGCAGCTTAGCTGGGACAGGGTTTAGGCATGGCTACACCTTC,CASSLAGTGFRHGYTF
15,-,TRBJ1-1,-,TRBV3-1/TRBV3-2,TGTGCCAGCAGCGCCCGGGACACAATGAACACTGAAGCTTTCTTT,CASSARDTMNTEAFF
16,TRBD2,TRBJ2-5,-,TRBV19,TGTGCCAGTAGTACCTCCTGGGCGGGGGGGGAAGAGACCCAGTACTTC,CASSTSWAGGEETQYF
15,TRBD1,TRBJ1-1,-,TRBV27,TGTGCCAGCAGGATGACAGGGATGGCGAACACTGAAGCTTTCTTT,CASRMTGMANTEAFF
15,TRBD2,TRBJ2-1,-,TRBV4-2,TGTGCCAGCAGCCAGCAGACCGGGACTAGCGGTGAGCAGTTCTTC,CASSQQTGTSGEQFF
14,-,TRBJ2-7,-,TRBV4-1,TGCGCCAGCAGCCAAGGGACATACTCCTACGAGCAGTACTTC,CASSQGTYSYEQYF
17,-,TRBJ1-4,-,TRBV5-6,TGTGCCAGCAGCTTTTGGGGGCAAGCGTGGAGTAATGAAAAACTGTTTTTT,CASSFWGQAWSNEKLFF
15,-,TRBJ1-1,-,TRBV5-1,TGCGCCAGCAGCTTAGGACGGACATTTAACACTGAAGCTTTCTTT,CASSLGRTFNTEAFF
17,TRBD2,TRBJ2-3,-,TRBV18,TGTGCCAGCTCGCGAGGCGGGACTAGCGGCAACACAGATACGCAGTATTTT,CASSRGGTSGNTDTQYF
15,TRBD2,TRBJ2-7,-,TRBV4-3,TGCGCCAGCAGCCAGGGGACTAGCGGAGAGTACGAGCAGTACTTC,CASSQGTSGEYEQYF
14,-,TRBJ1-1,-,TRBV6-5,TGTGCCAGCAGTTACTTTGGAGAGAACACTGAAGCTTTCTTT,CASSYFGENTEAFF
12,-,TRBJ1-5,-,TRBV6-1,TGTGCCAGCAGTGAAGCTCGGCAACTACAGCATTTT,CASSEARQLQHF
17,-,TRBJ2-1,-,TRBV5-5,TGTGCCAGCAGATGCCCTTTCGACAGGAGCTCCTACAATGAGCAGTTCTTC,CASRCPFDRSSYNEQFF
13,-,TRBJ2-3,-,TRBV9,TGTGCCAGCAGCGTAGGACAGATAGATACGCAGTATTTT,CASSVGQIDTQYF
17,-,TRBJ2-4,-,TRBV3-1/TRBV3-2,TGTGCCAGCAGCCAAGGAGGCCCCGCGGGGACCAAAAACATTCAGTACTTC,CASSQGGPAGTKNIQYF
13,-,TRBJ1-1,-,TRBV6-5,TGTGCCAGCGCAGGTCGCCTGAACACTGAAGCTTTCTTT,CASAGRLNTEAFF
15,-,TRBJ1-5,-,TRBV11-2,TGTGCCAGCAGCTTAGATCATTACCCGGGGCAGCCCCAGCATTTT,CASSLDHYPGQPQHF
14,-,TRBJ1-2,-,TRBV21-1,TGTGCCAGCAGCAGGACAGGGGCTAACTATGGCTACACCTTC,CASSRTGANYGYTF
16,TRBD1,TRBJ2-5,-,TRBV7-8,TGTGCCAGCAGACCGACAGGGGGACGATTCCAAGAGACCCAGTACTTC,CASRPTGGRFQETQYF